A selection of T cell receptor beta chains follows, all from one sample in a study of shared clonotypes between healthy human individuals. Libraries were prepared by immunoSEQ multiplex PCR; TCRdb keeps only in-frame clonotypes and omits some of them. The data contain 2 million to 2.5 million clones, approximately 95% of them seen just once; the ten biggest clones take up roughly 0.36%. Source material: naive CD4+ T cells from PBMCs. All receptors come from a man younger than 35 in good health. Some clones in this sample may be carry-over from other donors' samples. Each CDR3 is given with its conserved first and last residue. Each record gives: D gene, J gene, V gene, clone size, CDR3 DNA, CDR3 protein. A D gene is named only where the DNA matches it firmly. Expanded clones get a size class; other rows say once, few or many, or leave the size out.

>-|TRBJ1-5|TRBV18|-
TGTGCCAGCTCACCACCGGCACAGGGCAATCAGCCCCAGCATTTT
CASSPPAQGNQPQHF
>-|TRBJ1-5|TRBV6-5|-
TGTGCCAGCAGGCCGGGACCGGGCAGCCAGCCCCAGCATTTT
CASRPGPGSQPQHF
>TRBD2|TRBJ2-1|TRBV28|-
TGTGCCAGCAGACCAGGGACTAGCTACAATGAGCAGTTCTTC
CASRPGTSYNEQFF
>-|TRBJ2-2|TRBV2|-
TGTGCCAGCAGCCCTTCCACCGGGGAGCTGTTTTTT
CASSPSTGELFF
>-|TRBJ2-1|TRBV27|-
TGTGCCAGCAGTTTATCTTGGACAGCCCGCAATGAGCAGTTCTTC
CASSLSWTARNEQFF
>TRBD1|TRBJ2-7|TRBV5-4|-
TGTGCCAGCAGCTCCACGGACAGGGCGCAACAGTACTTC
CASSSTDRAQQYF
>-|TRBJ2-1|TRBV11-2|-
TGTGCCAGCAGCTTAGTGCCCAATGAGCAGTTCTTC
CASSLVPNEQFF
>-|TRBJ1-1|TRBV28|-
TGTGCCAGCAGTTTAGAGGGCATGAACACTGAAGCTTTCTTT
CASSLEGMNTEAFF
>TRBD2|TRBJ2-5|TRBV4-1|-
TGCGCCAGCAGCCAAGTGGCTAGCGGGATAGAGACCCAGTACTTC
CASSQVASGIETQYF
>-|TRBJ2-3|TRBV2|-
TGTGCCAGCAGTGAAGCGTTAGGGGCCAGCACAGATACGCAGTATTTT
CASSEALGASTDTQYF
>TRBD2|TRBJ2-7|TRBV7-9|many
TGTGCCAGCACCCGAGCCGCGGGAGGACCCCCCTACGAGCAGTACTTC
CASTRAAGGPPYEQYF
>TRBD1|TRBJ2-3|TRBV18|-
TGTGCCAGCTCACGCGGACAGGGGGCCACTAAAAGCACAGATACGCAGTATTTT
CASSRGQGATKSTDTQYF
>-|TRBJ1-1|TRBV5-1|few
TGCGCCAGCAGCCTGGACCACACAGAAGCTTTCTTT
CASSLDHTEAFF
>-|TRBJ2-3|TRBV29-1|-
TGCAGCGTTAAAGGGTCTCAGCTCGGGACAGATACGCAGTATTTT
CSVKGSQLGTDTQYF
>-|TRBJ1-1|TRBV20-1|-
TGCAGTGCTAGTAATACCGAAGCTTTCTTT
CSASNTEAFF
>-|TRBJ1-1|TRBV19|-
TGTGCCAGTAGTAGGGCGCTATACACTGAAGCTTTCTTT
CASSRALYTEAFF
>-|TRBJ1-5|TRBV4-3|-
TGCGCCAGCAGCCACTCAGCAGGACAGCCCCAGCATTTT
CASSHSAGQPQHF
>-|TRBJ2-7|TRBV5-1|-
TGCGCCAGCAGCAGGGGGGCAGGGCGCTCCTACGAGCAGTACTTC
CASSRGAGRSYEQYF
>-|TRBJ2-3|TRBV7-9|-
TGTGCCAGCAGCCAGGGACGAATAAACGGAGATACGCAGTATTTT
CASSQGRINGDTQYF
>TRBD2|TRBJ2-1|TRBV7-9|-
TGTGCCAGCAGCTTAACTAGCGGGAGGGGGTTTTTCTCCTACAATGAGCAGTTCTTC
CASSLTSGRGFFSYNEQFF
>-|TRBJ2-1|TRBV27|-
TGTGCCAGCAGTTTGAAGAGGGGGAATGAGCAGTTCTTC
CASSLKRGNEQFF
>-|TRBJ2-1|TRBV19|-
TGTGCCAGTAGTAACCATAAGGATGAGCAGTTCTTC
CASSNHKDEQFF
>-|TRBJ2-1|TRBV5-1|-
TGCGCCAGCAGCTTGGCCCAGTCCTCCTACAATGAGCAGTTCTTC
CASSLAQSSYNEQFF
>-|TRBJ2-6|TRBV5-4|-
TGTGCCAGCAGCCCCAGGGGTCGTTCTGGGGCCAACGTCCTGACTTTC
CASSPRGRSGANVLTF
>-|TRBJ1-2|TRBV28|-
TGTGCCAGCAGGGGTTCCTATGGCTACACCTTC
CASRGSYGYTF
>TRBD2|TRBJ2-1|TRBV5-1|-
TGCGCCAGCAGCTTGCAAAGGCTAGCGGGAGGTTATTTCAATGAGCAGTTCTTC
CASSLQRLAGGYFNEQFF
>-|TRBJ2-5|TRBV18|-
TGTGCCAGCTCCTCCAGTGGGGATCTCTCGTACCAAGAGACCCAGTACTTC
CASSSSGDLSYQETQYF
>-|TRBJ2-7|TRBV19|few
TGTGCCAGTAGTACCGAGGGACATAGCTACGAGCAGTACTTC
CASSTEGHSYEQYF
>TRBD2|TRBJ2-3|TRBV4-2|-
TGTGCCAGCAGCCCGAGGACTAGCGGGACAGATACGCAGTATTTT
CASSPRTSGTDTQYF
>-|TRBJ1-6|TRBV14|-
TGTGCCAGCAGCCAAACAACCGGGACACCCCTCCACTTT
CASSQTTGTPLHF
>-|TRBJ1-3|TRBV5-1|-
TGCGCCAGCAGGCGAGAAACAAGCTCTGGAAACACCATATATTTT
CASRRETSSGNTIYF
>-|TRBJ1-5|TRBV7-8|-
TGTGCCAGCAGCACCGCTCCGGGGGTCATTCAGCCCCAGCATTTT
CASSTAPGVIQPQHF
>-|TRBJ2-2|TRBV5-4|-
TGTGCCAGCAGCCCGCAGGGAGGAGGCACCGGGGAGCTGTTTTTT
CASSPQGGGTGELFF
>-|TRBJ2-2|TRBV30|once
TGTGCCTGGAGTAGCAGCTTAAACACCGGGGAGCTGTTTTTT
CAWSSSLNTGELFF
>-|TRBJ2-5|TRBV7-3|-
TGTGCCAGCAGCTTAACAGGGTTCCAAGAGACCCAGTACTTC
CASSLTGFQETQYF
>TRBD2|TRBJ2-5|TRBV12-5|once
TGTGCTAGTGGTGTCGGGACTAGGGGGCAAGAGACCCAGTACTTC
CASGVGTRGQETQYF
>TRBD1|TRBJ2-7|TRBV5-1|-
TGCGCCAGCAGCTTGGCCCCTCCGACAGGGTTCTACGAGCAGTACTTC
CASSLAPPTGFYEQYF
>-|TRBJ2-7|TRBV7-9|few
TGTGCCAGCAGCTTAAGCTACGAGCAGTACTTC
CASSLSYEQYF
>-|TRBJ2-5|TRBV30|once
TGTGCCTGGAGTGTAGCTTTAGAGACCCAGTACTTC
CAWSVALETQYF
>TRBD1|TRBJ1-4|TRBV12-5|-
TGTGCTAGTGGTCTCCCCCTCACAGGGGGCACAACTAATGAAAAACTGTTTTTT
CASGLPLTGGTTNEKLFF
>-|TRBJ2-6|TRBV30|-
TGTGCCTGGATCCTCGGGCCGGGTGGGGCCAACGTCCTGACTTTC
CAWILGPGGANVLTF
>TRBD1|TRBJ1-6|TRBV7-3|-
TGTGCCAGCAGCAGATCGACAGGGAATTCACCCCTCCACTTT
CASSRSTGNSPLHF
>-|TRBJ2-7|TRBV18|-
TGTGCCACCCACACCTCCTCGGGGGAGCAGTACTTC
CATHTSSGEQYF
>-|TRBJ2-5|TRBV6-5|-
TGTGCCAGCAGTTACCGGGGAGAGTCTGGCGAGACCCAGTACTTC
CASSYRGESGETQYF
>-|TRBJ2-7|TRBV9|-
TGTGCCAGCAGCGTAGCTAGTACAGCCGACGAGCAGTACTTC
CASSVASTADEQYF
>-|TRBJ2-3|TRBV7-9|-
TGTGCCAGCAGCTTAGGGCAGGGTGGTACAGATACGCAGTATTTT
CASSLGQGGTDTQYF
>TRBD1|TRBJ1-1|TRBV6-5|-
TGTGCCAGCAGTTATAAGGGGGCGAAGAAGAACACTGAAGCTTTCTTT
CASSYKGAKKNTEAFF
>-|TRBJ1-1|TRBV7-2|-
TGTGCCAGCAGCTTAGTTCTGGGGGTGGACACTGAAGCTTTCTTT
CASSLVLGVDTEAFF
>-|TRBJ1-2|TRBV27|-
TGTGCCAGCAGACCAGTCGGTCGACCGCTCTATGGCTACACCTTC
CASRPVGRPLYGYTF
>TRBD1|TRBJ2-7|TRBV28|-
TGTGCCAGTACCGAAGTCGGGACAGGGGACTACGAGCAGTACTTC
CASTEVGTGDYEQYF